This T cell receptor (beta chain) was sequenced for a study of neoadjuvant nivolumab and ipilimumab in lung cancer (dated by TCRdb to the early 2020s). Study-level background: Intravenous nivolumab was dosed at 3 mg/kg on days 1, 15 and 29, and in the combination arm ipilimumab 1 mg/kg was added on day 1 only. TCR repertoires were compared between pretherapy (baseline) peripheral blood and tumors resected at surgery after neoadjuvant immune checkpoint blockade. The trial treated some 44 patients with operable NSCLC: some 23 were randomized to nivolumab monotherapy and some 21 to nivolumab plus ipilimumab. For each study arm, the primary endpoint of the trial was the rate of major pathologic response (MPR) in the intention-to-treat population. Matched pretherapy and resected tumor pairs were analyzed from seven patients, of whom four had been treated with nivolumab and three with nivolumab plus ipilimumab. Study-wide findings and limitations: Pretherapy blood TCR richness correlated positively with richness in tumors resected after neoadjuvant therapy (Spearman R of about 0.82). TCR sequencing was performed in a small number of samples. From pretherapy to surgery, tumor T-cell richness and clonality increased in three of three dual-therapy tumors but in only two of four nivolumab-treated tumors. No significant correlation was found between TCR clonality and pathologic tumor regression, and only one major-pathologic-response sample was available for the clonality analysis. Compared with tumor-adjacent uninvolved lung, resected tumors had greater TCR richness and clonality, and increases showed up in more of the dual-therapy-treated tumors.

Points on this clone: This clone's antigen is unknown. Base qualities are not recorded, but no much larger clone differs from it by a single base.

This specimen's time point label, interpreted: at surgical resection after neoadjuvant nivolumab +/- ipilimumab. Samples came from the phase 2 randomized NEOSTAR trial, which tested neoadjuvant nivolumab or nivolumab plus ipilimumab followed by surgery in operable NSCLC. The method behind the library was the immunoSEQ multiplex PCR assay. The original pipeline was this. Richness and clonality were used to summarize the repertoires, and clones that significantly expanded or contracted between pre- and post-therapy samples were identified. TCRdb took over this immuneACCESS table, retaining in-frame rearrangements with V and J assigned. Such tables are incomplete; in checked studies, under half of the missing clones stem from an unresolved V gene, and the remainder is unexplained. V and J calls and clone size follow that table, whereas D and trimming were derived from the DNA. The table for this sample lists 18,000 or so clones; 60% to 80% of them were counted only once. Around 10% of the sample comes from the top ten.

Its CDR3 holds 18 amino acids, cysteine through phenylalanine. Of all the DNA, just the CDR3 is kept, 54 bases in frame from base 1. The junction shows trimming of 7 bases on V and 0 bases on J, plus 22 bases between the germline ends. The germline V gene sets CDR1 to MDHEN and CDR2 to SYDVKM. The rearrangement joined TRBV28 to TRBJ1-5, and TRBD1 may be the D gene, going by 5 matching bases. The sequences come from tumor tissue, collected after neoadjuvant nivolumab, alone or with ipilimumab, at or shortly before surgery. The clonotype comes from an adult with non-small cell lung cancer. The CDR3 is CASTRTQDMGSSNQPQHF. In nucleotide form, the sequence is TGTGCCAGCACTAGGACACAGGACATGGGCAGTAGCAATCAGCCCCAGCATTTT.